The entry that follows covers one T cell receptor beta chain sequence. Seattle patient enrollment occurred during active infection, with longitudinal follow-up thereafter. The record originates from a study of blood T cell repertoires in COVID-19. For the study at large: PBMCs, B-cell-depleted T cells, or T cells were the source of the cDNA or gDNA that made up the material.

Original processing methods: Amplification of reference gene primers was used by the study to estimate nucleated cell counts. The repertoire was sequenced with immunoSEQ multiplex PCR; TCRdb's copy has only in-frame clones and lacks some. V and J calls plus clone size are reproduced from that table; the DNA served to infer D and trimming. The data contain some 450,000 clones, around 90% of them singletons. The ends were cut back, 0 bases at V and 10 bases at J, with 10 bases in the middle. The CDR3 is 13 residues long. Germline CDR1 and CDR2: LGHNA and YNFKEQ. V and J are TRBV4-2 and TRBJ2-1; the D is unclear. The receptor was derived from a man in his late teens or twenties with COVID-19, enrolled during active disease. Input material: peripheral blood. Here the CDR3 reads CASSQDGLLEQFF. In DNA, the CDR3 is TGTGCCAGCAGCCAAGATGGGCTCCTAGAGCAGTTCTTC.